What follows describes a single T cell receptor beta chain. This record comes from a study of control samples from healthy donors and cancer patients. Libraries were prepared by immunoSEQ multiplex PCR; TCRdb keeps only in-frame clonotypes and omits some of them. The sample lists about 150,000 clones; 85% to 95% were seen once. This clonotype was obtained from a man in his forties or fifties in good health. Material: blood.

CDR3 region: CASLRQGGGTEAFF. CDR3 bases: TGTGCCAGCCTCCGACAGGGCGGTGGGACTGAAGCTTTCTTT. V gene TRBV28 combines with J gene TRBJ1-1; 7 positions match TRBD1. The J segment lost 5 bases and the V segment lost 8 bases, leaving 11 bases of the junction unmatched. Germline-derived CDR1 and CDR2 are MDHEN and SYDVKM. The CDR3 covers 14 residues. Drawing the rest from reference TRBV28 and TRBJ1-1, the complete variable domain is DVKVTQSSRYLVKRTGEKVFLECVQDMDHENMFWYRQDPGLGLRLIYFSYDVKMKEKGDIPEGYSVSREKKERFSLILESASTNQTSMYLCASLRQGGGTEAFFGQGTRLTVV.